A selection of T cell receptor beta chains follows, all from one sample in a study of T cells expressing NK-cell markers. After re-calling the 5' RACE reads, TCRdb lists one entry per CDR3 protein, DNA absent. The sample's table shows a few hundred thousand distinct CDR3 sequences. Sequenced: blood T cells: a sorted CD56 or NKG2C T cell subset, CD4+ or CD8+ T cells, or bulk PBMC T cells (not recorded which). The source of these receptors is a man between 18 and 35 years old in good health. Each CDR3 is given with its conserved first and last residue.

v_gene	j_gene	CDR3aa
TRBV3-1	TRBJ2-7	CASSQGGRALPSYEQYF
TRBV20-1	TRBJ1-5	CSAGLGGYSNQPQHF
TRBV12-3/TRBV12-4	TRBJ2-3	CASSLSGTSITDTQYF
TRBV29-1	TRBJ1-2	CSVEKGQGAGGYTF
TRBV24-1	TRBJ2-1	CATSDLMGQGADEQFF
TRBV6-5	TRBJ1-5	CASSYEGIGDQPQHF
TRBV5-4	TRBJ2-3	CASIHYSGCADTQYF
TRBV6-2/TRBV6-3	TRBJ1-5	CASSPAGSSSNQPQHF
TRBV5-1	TRBJ2-7	CASSLVQGKLSYEQYF
TRBV12-3/TRBV12-4	TRBJ2-3	CASSSGNADTQYF
TRBV18	TRBJ1-6	CASSPQGTGSSPLHF
TRBV7-2	TRBJ2-6	CASSFSGTNVLTF
TRBV29-1	TRBJ1-2	CSVRAGDGYTF
TRBV28	TRBJ2-1	CASSTAPRFDEQFF
TRBV11-3	TRBJ2-2	CASSLDLAVDTGELFF
TRBV5-1	TRBJ2-1	CASSLNGGNYNEQFF
TRBV27	TRBJ2-1	CASSLEIRDEQFF
TRBV29-1	TRBJ2-1	CSARRLAGVGNEQFF
TRBV6-1	TRBJ2-1	CAGRGPGGGQFF
TRBV12-5	TRBJ2-3	CASGLVATGEGTDTQYF
TRBV12-3/TRBV12-4	TRBJ2-7	CASSPSAPGVSEQYF
TRBV2	TRBJ2-1	CASREGNSFDEQFF
TRBV4-3	TRBJ2-3	CASSQDISDTDTQYF
TRBV29-1	TRBJ2-7	CSVLTSGNNEQYF
TRBV5-6	TRBJ1-1	CASSTLGTGENMNTEAFF
TRBV25-1	TRBJ2-5	CASSPVTSGGAMKTQYF
TRBV7-9	TRBJ2-1	CASSWPLTRGYNEQFF
TRBV28	TRBJ1-5	CASSLTDPGPQHF
TRBV6-2/TRBV6-3	TRBJ2-7	CASGEGPLYEQYF
TRBV15	TRBJ2-7	CATSRGVAGRPTYEQYF
TRBV2	TRBJ1-1	CASSTQAVNTEAFF
TRBV12-3/TRBV12-4	TRBJ2-3	CASSFGEEDTQYF
TRBV4-1	TRBJ2-2	CASSQDRAGKNTGELFF
TRBV7-3	TRBJ2-7	CASSSYPGTWDEQYF
TRBV12-3/TRBV12-4	TRBJ2-3	CASGLDSRASDTQYF
TRBV11-2	TRBJ2-5	CASSDGSTGGSGETQYF
TRBV20-1	TRBJ2-1	CSARMGLPFEQFF
TRBV11-2	TRBJ2-3	CASSSSEQGLAVGSGTQYF
TRBV5-5	TRBJ2-6	CASSFVASSGANVLTF
TRBV9	TRBJ2-3	CASSVGLAASTDTQYF
TRBV7-9	TRBJ2-3	CASSLERSNTDTQYF
TRBV27	TRBJ2-5	CASRDRLETQYF
TRBV12-3/TRBV12-4	TRBJ2-3	CASSPGGRGSTDTQYF
TRBV5-1	TRBJ2-1	CASTPGVSRSYNEQFF
TRBV11-2	TRBJ2-1	CASSLTGPHNEQFF
TRBV7-8	TRBJ1-4	CASSRTARADEKLFF